A selection of T cell receptor beta chains follows, all from one sample in a study of blood T cells in healthy people across ages. TCRdb independently ran MiXCR on the 5' RACE reads; one entry per CDR3 protein. The repertoire includes roughly 550,000 distinct CDR3 sequences, less than 25% of them detected once, and approximately 8.7% sits in the top ten. This sample also appeared in a second study, on T cells of mothers and their children.

The sequenced material came from blood. The receptors were sampled from a boy between 10 and 17 years old in good health. Both conserved end residues are part of each CDR3. D genes are given only for firm matches. Rows give clone size only sometimes, using once, few, many, or a class for an expanded clone.

TRBD2,few,TRBV7-2,TRBJ2-3,CASSLVGTSGGFEDTQYF,TGTGCCAGCAGCTTAGTGGGGACTAGCGGGGGGTTTGAAGATACGCAGTATTTT
NA,NA,TRBV6-5,TRBJ1-4,CASSYHRKATNEKLFF,TGTGCCAGCAGTTACCACAGAAAAGCAACTAATGAAAAACTGTTTTTT
TRBD1,NA,TRBV7-2,TRBJ2-7,CASSEDRGALYEQYF,TGTGCCAGCAGCGAGGACAGGGGGGCTCTCTACGAGCAGTACTTC
TRBD2,NA,TRBV10-3,TRBJ2-1,CAISDLAGASRNEQFF,TGTGCCATCAGTGATCTAGCGGGAGCCTCTCGCAATGAGCAGTTCTTC
NA,NA,TRBV18,TRBJ2-5,CASSQTPPSTETQYF,TGTGCCAGCTCACAGACACCGCCCTCCACCGAGACCCAGTACTTC
NA,few,TRBV9,TRBJ1-3,CASSVADDGTIYF,TGTGCCAGCAGCGTAGCGGACGATGGCACCATATATTTT
NA,NA,TRBV7-9,TRBJ1-1,CASSLGDRMNTEAFF,TGTGCCAGCAGCTTAGGTGACAGGATGAACACTGAAGCTTTCTTT
NA,NA,TRBV4-3,TRBJ1-1,CASSQGTSAVDSTEAFF,TGCGCCAGCAGCCAAGGAACCAGTGCCGTCGATTCCACTGAAGCTTTCTTT
NA,few,TRBV7-9,TRBJ1-1,CASSETGLGSEAFF,TGTGCCAGCAGCGAAACGGGACTAGGCAGTGAAGCTTTCTTT
TRBD1,many,TRBV28,TRBJ2-7,CASRQGSYEQYF,TGTGCCAGCCGACAGGGGTCCTACGAGCAGTACTTC
NA,many,TRBV6-5,TRBJ1-4,CASSYSGGNEKLFF,TGTGCCAGCAGTTACAGCGGAGGAAATGAAAAACTGTTTTTT
NA,NA,TRBV11-2,TRBJ1-4,CASSLVIGTEKLFF,TGTGCCAGCAGCTTAGTCATTGGTACTGAAAAACTGTTTTTT
NA,few,TRBV12-3/TRBV12-4,TRBJ1-5,CASSLEGTVNQPQHF,TGTGCCAGCAGTTTAGAAGGGACGGTCAATCAGCCCCAGCATTTT
NA,NA,TRBV20-1,TRBJ2-7,CSARDLEATNYEQYF,TGCAGTGCTAGAGATCTGGAGGCCACAAACTACGAGCAGTACTTC
NA,NA,TRBV6-1,TRBJ2-5,CASSAYRGVETQYF,TGTGCCAGCAGTGCCTATAGGGGGGTGGAGACCCAGTACTTC
NA,NA,TRBV5-6,TRBJ2-5,CASIQNKRDRWETQYF,TGTGCCAGCATCCAAAATAAAAGGGATAGGTGGGAGACCCAGTACTTC
TRBD1,few,TRBV18,TRBJ2-7,CASSEGTGQGFYEQYF,TGTGCCAGCTCCGAAGGTACGGGACAGGGGTTCTACGAGCAGTACTTC
TRBD2,many,TRBV28,TRBJ2-7,CASSKGLAGFYEQYF,TGTGCCAGCAGCAAGGGACTAGCGGGTTTCTACGAGCAGTACTTC
NA,few,TRBV10-3,TRBJ2-5,CAISESPGQETQYF,TGTGCCATCAGTGAGTCTCCGGGGCAAGAGACCCAGTACTTC